Listed below are T cell receptor beta chains from one sample, sequenced in a study of cytomegalovirus exposure and HLA in healthy donors. Repertoires were generated with immunoSEQ multiplex PCR, while TCRdb's copy carries only in-frame clones and drops some. The sample lists approximately 100,000 clones, 60% to 85% seen once, with 5.2% in the top ten. Sequences were obtained from PBMCs. These receptors all stem from a female donor in good health and CMV-seropositive. The CDR3 runs from the conserved cysteine through the conserved F or W. Fields, in order: clone size, V gene, J gene, D gene, CDR3 protein, CDR3 DNA. D genes are given only for firm matches. Size is omitted from some rows. Given values are once, few, many or a class for expanded clones.

>NA|TRBV2|TRBJ1-1|NA
CASSGSMGGPTEAFF
TGTGCCAGCAGTGGGTCGATGGGGGGTCCCACTGAAGCTTTCTTT
>NA|TRBV11-2|TRBJ2-1|TRBD2
CASSFMTSGILNEQFF
TGTGCCAGCAGCTTTATGACTAGCGGGATCCTCAATGAGCAGTTCTTC
>NA|TRBV19|TRBJ1-1|NA
CASSLRENTEAFF
TGTGCCAGTAGTCTACGGGAGAACACTGAAGCTTTCTTT
>NA|TRBV7-2|TRBJ1-4|NA
CASTRVAGTTNEKLFF
TGTGCCAGCACCCGAGTGGCAGGGACAACTAATGAAAAACTGTTTTTT
>NA|TRBV5-4|TRBJ1-6|TRBD1
CASSYGTGPNSPLHF
TGTGCCAGCAGCTACGGGACAGGGCCTAATTCACCCCTCCACTTT
>NA|TRBV7-2|TRBJ2-5|TRBD1
CASSPGQGARETQYF
TGTGCCAGCAGCCCGGGACAGGGGGCAAGGGAGACCCAGTACTTC
>NA|TRBV5-1|TRBJ2-1|TRBD2
CASSLAPIAGGGNEQFF
TGCGCCAGCAGCTTGGCCCCCATAGCGGGAGGGGGCAATGAGCAGTTCTTC
>NA|TRBV2|TRBJ1-5|NA
CASSFKRGNQPQHF
TGTGCCAGCAGTTTCAAAAGGGGGAATCAGCCCCAGCATTTT
>few|TRBV9|TRBJ1-6|TRBD1
CASSATGTDNSPLHF
TGTGCCAGCAGCGCAACCGGGACAGATAATTCACCCCTCCACTTT
>NA|TRBV5-1|TRBJ2-1|TRBD2
CASSLGLAVGEEQFF
TGCGCCAGCAGCTTGGGACTAGCTGTGGGGGAAGAGCAGTTCTTC
>NA|TRBV10-2|TRBJ2-5|TRBD2
CASSEFNWTSGLVETQYF
TGCGCCAGCAGTGAGTTTAATTGGACTAGCGGGTTGGTTGAGACCCAGTACTTC
>NA|TRBV10-2|TRBJ1-1|TRBD1
CASTDLGTEGNTEAFF
TGCGCCAGCACTGACCTTGGGACAGAAGGGAACACTGAAGCTTTCTTT
>NA|TRBV2|TRBJ2-3|TRBD1
CASSETGGRDTQYF
TGTGCCAGCAGTGAAACAGGGGGTAGAGATACGCAGTATTTT
>NA|TRBV18|TRBJ2-1|TRBD1
CASSPPGQGVGEQFF
TGTGCCAGCTCACCACCGGGACAGGGGGTCGGTGAGCAGTTCTTC
>few|TRBV5-5|TRBJ2-3|NA
CASSLEPTKAQYF
TGTGCCAGCAGCTTGGAACCTACTAAAGCGCAGTATTTT
>NA|TRBV19|TRBJ1-3|NA
CASSMLQGSGNTIYF
TGTGCCAGTAGTATGCTGCAGGGCTCTGGAAACACCATATATTTT
>few|TRBV28|TRBJ1-4|NA
CASSSNLGVDEKLFF
TGTGCCAGCAGCTCGAACCTAGGAGTAGATGAAAAACTGTTTTTT